One sample yielded the 3 T cell receptor beta chains listed below, sequenced in a study of T cell changes during pregnancy in multiple sclerosis. The assay was immunoSEQ multiplex PCR, and TCRdb's table has in-frame clones only and misses some. The repertoire holds 52,000 or so clones, with about nine tenths as singletons. The input for sequencing was CD4+ T cells from peripheral blood mononuclear cells, taken in the second trimester of pregnancy. The receptor set was obtained from a female donor with multiple sclerosis, enrolled in a pregnancy study.

V usage is TRBV10-3 and J usage is TRBJ1-2; 8 nucleotides line up with TRBD1. Per germline, CDR1 ENHRY and CDR2 SYGVKD. The trim removed 7 bases at V and 3 bases at J, leaving 10 bases unmatched. The CDR3 runs to 15 residues. The CDR3 loop reads CAITYTQGADYGYTF. CDR3 nucleotide sequence: TGTGCCATCACTTACACGCAGGGGGCCGACTATGGCTACACCTTC.

The J gene is TRBJ1-1, the V gene TRBV5-1, with 9 bases that match TRBD1. The CDR3 sequence is 15 residues long. The germline V gene has CDR1 SGHRS and CDR2 YFSETQ. V gave up 3 bases and J gave up 2 bases; unmatched junction bases: 5. The CDR3 sequence: CASSSPQGANTEAFF. DNA of the CDR3: TGCGCCAGCAGCTCGCCACAGGGGGCAAACACTGAAGCTTTCTTT.

The chain joins TRBV19 to TRBJ1-1; tentative D call: TRBD1 (6 bases). V gave up 3 bases and J gave up 10 bases, with 15 bases separating them. This CDR3 is built from 13 residues. CDR1 is LNHDA, CDR2 SQIVND, per germline (reference sequence). The CDR3, as DNA: TGTGCCAGTAGTATGACAGGTGGCCGTGTAGCTTTCTTT. Translating it yields CASSMTGGRVAFF. Full variable domain (outside the CDR3, taken from reference TRBV19 and TRBJ1-1): DGGITQSPKYLFRKEGQNVTLSCEQNLNHDAMYWYRQDPGQGLRLIYYSQIVNDFQKGDIAEGYSVSREKKESFPLTVTSAQKNPTAFYLCASSMTGGRVAFFGQGTRLTVV.